This note documents a single T cell receptor (beta chain) sequence. Its antigen remains unknown. The data derive from a study of T cell responses to AZD1222 COVID-19 vaccine. Study results and limitations: At baseline, just a handful of AZD1222 recipients tested seropositive. The study reported that nearly half of spike-specific TCRs target unmutated variant regions. All repertoire sampling was performed exclusively after the peak T cell response.

TCRdb's copy holds only in-frame clones and misses some; the assay was immunoSEQ multiplex PCR. This table holds approximately 140,000 clones, around 90% found once. This clonotype was obtained from an adult in good health. Sequencing was performed on peripheral blood, taken on day 0 of MenACWY control vaccination.

The chain's CDR3 is CASSVGQGGASIHGYTF. As DNA, the CDR3 is TGTGCCAGCAGCGTTGGACAGGGGGGCGCATCGATCCATGGCTACACCTTC. V and J are TRBV5-5 and TRBJ1-2; 10 positions agree with TRBD1. In germline, CDR1 is SGHKS, CDR2 YYEKEE (reference sequence). The CDR3 contains 17 residues. With 4 bases clipped from V and 6 bases from J, the junction kept 15 bases outside the gene matches.